Detailed here is one T cell receptor beta chain. Its target is not known. This CDR3 contains 18 residues. V lost 3 bases and J lost 5, with 25 bases in between. From germline, CDR1 is SGHAT and CDR2 FQNNGV. These data originate in a study of T cell responses to AZD1222 COVID-19 vaccine. Study overall: Pooled together were second doses at about 4 or about 12 weeks.

The table came from immunoSEQ multiplex PCR; TCRdb's copy has only in-frame clones and leaves some out. The sample gives about 92,000 clones, roughly 88% of which show up once; less than 3.5% is in the top ten. General study results and limits: Breadth and depth of Spike-specific TCRs rose after two AZD1222 doses. Donors were chiefly white British, with a greater number of females, and clonal diversity was perhaps underestimated. Spike-wide vaccine-associated CD4 TCRs dominated at 160-218 and 743-854.

The clonotype was recovered from an adult in good health. The chain employs TRBV11-2 and TRBJ2-5, with D unresolved. This specimen consisted of peripheral blood, obtained on day 0 of AZD1222 vaccination. Here the CDR3 DNA reads TGTGCCAGCAGCTTTCCAGAGTCACGGCTAGGCTCGATGGAGACCCAGTACTTC. This encodes CASSFPESRLGSMETQYF.